Listed here is a single T cell receptor beta chain. This clonotype was detected only a few times. Its antigen specificity is not known. Base quality data are lacking; no much larger clone is found one base away. The data were obtained in a study of early T cells in non-severe SARS-CoV-2 infection (dated by TCRdb to the early 2020s). A note on the overall study: TCR sequencing used bulk RNA from unsorted whole blood, so alpha and beta chains could not be paired. The paper's findings and limits, for the study overall: VDJdb matching was skewed toward anti-spike CD8 responses and likely underestimated virus-specific expansions, missing private and CD4 specificities.

The study was a case-control design nested within a healthcare worker cohort in London, UK, with weekly nasopharyngeal swab PCR tests and blood sampling. Healthcare workers were recruited during the week of the UK lockdown, between 23 and 31 March 2020, and followed weekly for up to 16 weeks. Receptor amplification or capture employed 5' RACE. The sequencing machine was a NextSeq 500. To correct for sequencing error and PCR bias, the TCR library protocol tagged individual cDNA molecules with unique molecular identifiers. Both TCR alpha and beta chains were sequenced, and tight co-correlation was observed between alpha and beta sequence abundances in each sample. As for how the authors treated the data: Decombinator V4 was used to annotate the V gene, J gene and CDR3 of the TCR sequences. Expanded TCRs were defined as changing significantly between any two time points under a Poisson model with p below 0.0001. TCR abundances were normalised to the total number of TCRs sequenced per sample and were expressed as counts per million. MAIT TCRs were defined by TRAV1-2 paired with TRAJ12, TRAJ20 or TRAJ33, and iNKT TCRs by TRAV10 paired with TRAJ18. VDJdb, accessed 1 November 2021, was searched for CMV, EBV and SARS-CoV-2 annotated TCRs, with TCRs annotated for multiple antigens excluded. TCRdb reprocessed the public reads (quality trimming at Q25 with fastp, clone calling with MiXCR) and kept in-frame beta chains. Rows are combined by CDR3 protein, so each entry shows the most common genes and DNA. These V and J calls derive from TCRdb rather than the authors' analysis. Present in this sample are about 55,000 distinct CDR3 sequences, 8% to 10% of which were seen just once. The ten largest make up roughly 4.2% of the sample.

The CDR3 goes from the cysteine to the phenylalanine over 11 residues. Only the CDR3 part of the read is kept: 33 bases, read in frame from the first base. Per the germline V gene, MNHEY is the CDR1 and SVGAGI is the CDR2. The junction shows trimming of 2 bases on V and 7 bases on J, plus 5 bases between the germline ends. The sample comprised whole blood. The chain is assembled from TRBV6-5 and TRBJ1-1; the D gene cannot be resolved reliably. The sequence derives from an adult who was a healthcare worker with PCR-confirmed SARS-CoV-2 infection or an uninfected control (not recorded which). The DNA sequence follows: TGTGCCAGCAGTTACGTTGGTGAAGCTTTCTTT. It translates as CASSYVGEAFF.